This T cell receptor beta chain was obtained from a study of T cell repertoires in aging, cancer and after chemotherapy. Germline lookup yields CDR1 MNHEY and CDR2 SVGAGI. Trimming removed 4 bases from V and 0 bases from J, with 6 bases in between. This CDR3 contains 13 residues. This clonotype showed up just a few times. TRB rearrangements spanning V, D and J were amplified using mixed TRB-A/B primers. A single record per CDR3 protein comes from TCRdb applying MiXCR to the multiplex PCR reads. The sample has around 20,000 distinct CDR3 sequences, 37% seen once. Peripheral blood genomic DNA, not sorted cells or RNA, was the template.

This TCR was recovered from a human donor with a solid tumor. What was sequenced was blood. The chain joins TRBV6-5 to TRBJ1-2; the D is unclear. For the CDR3, the DNA is TGTGCCAGCAGTTTTGACCCTAACTATGGCTACACCTTC. As protein: CASSFDPNYGYTF.